The 3 T cell receptor beta chains below come from one sample, sequenced in a study of T cell responses to AZD1222 COVID-19 vaccine. Clones were read by immunoSEQ multiplex PCR, and TCRdb kept only the in-frame ones, dropping some. There are under 150,000 clones in the sample; 70% to 90% occur only once, and more than 3% lies in the top ten. This specimen consisted of peripheral blood, obtained on day 0 of AZD1222 vaccination. Source of these receptors: an adult in good health.

The gene calls are TRBV6-5 and TRBJ2-7; TRBD1 matches 11 bases. Germline V gives CDR1 MNHEY, CDR2 SVGAGI. V was clipped by 6 bases and J by 3 bases; unmatched bases: 7. The CDR3 runs to 15 residues. CDR3 in amino acids: CASRTGTGGFYEQYF. CDR3 nucleotides: TGTGCCAGCAGAACCGGGACAGGGGGATTCTACGAGCAGTACTTC.

This chain connects TRBV18 to TRBJ2-3; D gene uncertain. The germline gives CDR1 KGHSH, CDR2 LQKENI. The CDR3 has 15 residues. V was cut by 0 bases and J by 1 base, with 8 bases left in between. The CDR3 loop reads CASSPPQPRTDTQYF. The CDR3 DNA is TGTGCCAGCTCACCACCTCAACCCCGCACAGATACGCAGTATTTT.

The J gene is TRBJ1-1, the V gene TRBV6-6; 9 bases match TRBD1. The CDR3 runs to 16 residues. Germline V gene sequence: CDR1 MNHNY, CDR2 SVGAGI (reference sequence). V shed 6 bases and J 1 base; nucleotides not matched to a gene: 9. The CDR3 here is CASSPTDRGENTEAFF. In nucleotides, the CDR3 is TGTGCCAGCAGCCCGACCGACAGGGGGGAGAACACTGAAGCTTTCTTT.